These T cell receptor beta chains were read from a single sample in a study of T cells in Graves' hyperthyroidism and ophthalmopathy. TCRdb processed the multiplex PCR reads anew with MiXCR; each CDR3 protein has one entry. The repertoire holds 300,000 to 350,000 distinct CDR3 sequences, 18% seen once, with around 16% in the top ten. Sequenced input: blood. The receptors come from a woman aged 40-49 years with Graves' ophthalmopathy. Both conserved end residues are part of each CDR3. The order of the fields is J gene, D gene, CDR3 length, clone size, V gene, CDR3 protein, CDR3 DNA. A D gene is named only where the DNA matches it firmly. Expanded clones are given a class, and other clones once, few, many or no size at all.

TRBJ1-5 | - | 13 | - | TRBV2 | CASSAGSSQPQHF | TGTGCCAGCAGTGCAGGCAGTAGTCAGCCCCAGCATTTT
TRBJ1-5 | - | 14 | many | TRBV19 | CASSIGHSNQPQHF | TGTGCCAGTAGTATAGGTCATAGCAATCAGCCCCAGCATTTT
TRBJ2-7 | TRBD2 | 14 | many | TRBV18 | CASSPRRETDEQYF | TGTGCCAGCTCACCGAGGCGGGAGACTGACGAGCAGTACTTC
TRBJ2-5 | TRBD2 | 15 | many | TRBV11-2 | CASSLEVGGEETQYF | TGTGCCAGCAGCTTAGAGGTGGGAGGGGAAGAGACCCAGTACTTC
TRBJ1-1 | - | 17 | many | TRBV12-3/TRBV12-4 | CASSLEGWVRMNTEAFF | TGTGCCAGCAGTTTAGAAGGGTGGGTTCGGATGAACACTGAAGCTTTCTTT
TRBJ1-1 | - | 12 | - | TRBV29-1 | CSVRVANTEASF | TGCAGCGTTCGGGTAGCGAACACTGAAGCTTCCTTT
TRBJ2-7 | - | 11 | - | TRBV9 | CASSDSREQYF | TGTGCCAGCAGCGATAGCCGGGAGCAGTACTTC
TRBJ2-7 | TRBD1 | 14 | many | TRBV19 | CASSTTGMSVEQYF | TGTGCCAGTAGTACGACAGGGATGTCGGTCGAGCAGTACTTC
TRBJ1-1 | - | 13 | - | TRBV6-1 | CASKRGQDTEAFF | TGTGCCAGCAAACGGGGGCAGGACACTGAAGCTTTCTTT
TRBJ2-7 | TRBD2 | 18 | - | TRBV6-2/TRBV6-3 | CASSSMRTGAGDSDEQYF | TGTGCCAGCAGTTCGATGCGTACGGGAGCGGGAGATTCGGACGAGCAGTACTTC
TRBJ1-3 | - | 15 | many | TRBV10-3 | CAIRDPTASGNTIYF | TGTGCCATCAGAGACCCGACGGCCTCTGGAAACACCATATATTTT
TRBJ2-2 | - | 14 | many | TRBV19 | CASSPPGSPGELFF | TGTGCCAGTAGTCCCCCAGGGAGTCCCGGGGAGCTGTTTTTT
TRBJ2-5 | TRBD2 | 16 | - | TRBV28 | CASSSLTTSGQETQYF | TGTGCCAGCAGTTCCCTAACTACTAGCGGCCAAGAGACCCAGTACTTC
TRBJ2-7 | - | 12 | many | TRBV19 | CASPGLTYEQYF | TGTGCCAGTCCAGGGTTAACCTACGAGCAGTACTTC
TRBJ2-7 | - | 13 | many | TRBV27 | CASRASHAYEQYF | TGTGCCAGCAGGGCTTCCCATGCCTACGAGCAGTACTTC
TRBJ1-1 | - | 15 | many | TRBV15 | CATSSSGGGYTEAFF | TGTGCCACCAGCAGTTCCGGGGGCGGTTACACTGAAGCTTTCTTT
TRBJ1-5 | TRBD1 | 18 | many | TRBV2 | CASSPGDRGLVGNQPQHF | TGTGCCAGTTCCCCCGGGGACAGGGGGCTTGTTGGCAATCAGCCCCAGCATTTT
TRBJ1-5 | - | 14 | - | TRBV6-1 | CASRSDSSNQPQHF | TGTGCCAGCAGGTCTGACAGCTCCAATCAGCCCCAGCATTTT
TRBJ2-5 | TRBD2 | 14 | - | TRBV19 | CASSNRDYGETQYF | TGTGCCAGTAGTAACCGGGACTACGGTGAGACCCAGTACTTC
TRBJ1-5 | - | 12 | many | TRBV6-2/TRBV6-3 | CASSKGLEPQHF | TGTGCCAGCAGTAAGGGTCTCGAGCCCCAGCATTTT